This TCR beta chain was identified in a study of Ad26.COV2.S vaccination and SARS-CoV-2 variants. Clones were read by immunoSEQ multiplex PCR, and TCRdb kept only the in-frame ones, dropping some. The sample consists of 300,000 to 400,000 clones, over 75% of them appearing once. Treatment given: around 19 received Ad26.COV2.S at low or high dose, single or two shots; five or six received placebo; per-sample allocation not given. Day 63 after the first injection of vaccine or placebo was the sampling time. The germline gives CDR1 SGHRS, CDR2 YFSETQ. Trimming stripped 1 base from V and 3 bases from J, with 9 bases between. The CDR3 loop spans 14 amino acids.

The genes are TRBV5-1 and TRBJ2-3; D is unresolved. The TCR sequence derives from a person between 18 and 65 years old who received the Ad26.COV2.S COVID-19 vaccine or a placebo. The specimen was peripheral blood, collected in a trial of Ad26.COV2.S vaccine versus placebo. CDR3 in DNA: TGCGCCAGCAGCTTGTTCAAGGCGACAGATACGCAGTATTTT. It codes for CASSLFKATDTQYF. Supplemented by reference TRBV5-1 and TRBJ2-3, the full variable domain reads KAGVTQTPRYLIKTRGQQVTLSCSPISGHRSVSWYQQTPGQGLQFLFEYFSETQRNKGNFPGRFSGRQFSNSRSEMNVSTLELGDSALYLCASSLFKATDTQYFGPGTRLTVL.